The 7 T cell receptor delta chains in this list originate from one sample, sequenced in a study of gamma-delta T cells after stem cell transplantation. TCRdb re-processed the RT-PCR reads via CATT. This table has some 2,400 delta-chain clones, around 21% appearing once. What was sequenced was gamma-delta T cells. These receptors came from a human donor. It is not recorded whose cells these are; they may come from a transplant donor.

This rearrangement joins TRDV1 to TRDJ2, with 9 nucleotides matching TRDD3. This CDR3 has 25 amino acids. Germline V gives CDR1 TSWWSYY, CDR2 QGS. V shed 3 bases and J 2 bases; nucleotides not matched to a gene: 31. The CDR3 nucleotides are TGTGCTCTTGGGGATTTCTACGAAGGGTTACTGGGGGACCCATCAAGGGGCTTCTTGACAGCACAACTCTTCTTT. Residues: CALGDFYEGLLGDPSRGFLTAQLFF.

Points on this clone: A single base is all that separates this from a far larger clone, so a read error is likely. This same CDR3 is encoded by further DNA sequences in the sample. V gene TRDV1 combines with J gene TRDJ1, with TRDD3 identical over 12 bases. Germline assignment: CDR1 TSWWSYY and CDR2 QGS. Germline trimming cut 6 bases from V and 0 bases from J; bases unmatched to any gene: 23. This CDR3 is 22 amino acids long. CDR3 sequence reads: CALGVLLPKQILGDTYTDKLIF. The CDR3 DNA is TGTGCTCTTGGTGTCCTGCTTCCTAAGCAAATACTGGGGGATACCTACACCGATAAACTCATCTTT.

This clone was observed a few times. This chain joins TRDV1 and TRDJ1, with a possible D match to TRDD3 (5 bases). Trimming pared 2 bases from V and 5 bases from J, leaving 24 bases between. The germline V gene encodes CDR1 TSWWSYY and CDR2 QGS. CDR3 size: 18 residues. The CDR3 nucleotides read TGTGCTCTTGGGGAAGATCCGTTCCGTGGCTGGGTCACTGATAAACTCATCTTT. Its translation: CALGEDPFRGWVTDKLIF.

This clone was picked up a small number of times. A single base separates this from a much larger clone, so it may be a read error. The V and J genes are TRDV2 and TRDJ1; 13 bases fit TRDD3. Unmatched junction bases numbered 14, after V lost 3 bases and J lost 2 bases. The CDR3 is 19 residues long. Germline CDR1 is GEAIGNYY and CDR2 is EKD. The DNA for the CDR3 is TGTGCCTGTGACTTCTACTGGGGGATACGGGGGCCAAGGACCGATAAACTCATCTTT. It encodes CACDFYWGIRGPRTDKLIF.

The chain is built from TRDV1 and TRDJ1; 12 nucleotides align to TRDD3. Germline lookup yields CDR1 TSWWSYY and CDR2 QGS. Unmatched junction bases numbered 16, after V lost 4 bases and J lost 7 bases. The CDR3 is made up of 18 amino acids. CDR3 sequence (DNA): TGTGCTCTTGGGGCCTATCTTCCCCTCTGGGGGATACGAGGTAAACTCATCTTT. Its protein is CALGAYLPLWGIRGKLIF.

There are a few counts of this clone. This sequence joins TRDV1 and TRDJ1; 13 nucleotides line up with TRDD3. CDR3 length equals 24 residues. After removal of 3 bases from V and 0 bases from J, the junction contained 25 bases not matched to a gene. CDR1 and CDR2 from the germline V gene are TSWWSYY and QGS. The CDR3 sequence: CALGDLRTRLYWGIRLHYTDKLIF. The CDR3 DNA follows: TGTGCTCTTGGGGACCTCCGCACCCGATTATACTGGGGGATACGCCTTCATTACACCGATAAACTCATCTTT.

The chain links TRDV1 to TRDJ1; the D gene is possibly TRDD3 (5 bases). The CDR3 sequence is 18 residues long. The germline CDR1 and CDR2 sequences are TSWWSYY and QGS. V was trimmed by 3 bases and J by 0 bases, leaving 20 bases between them. The CDR3 loop is CALGEGGGLALYTDKLIF. The CDR3 bases are TGTGCTCTTGGGGAGGGGGGCGGGCTCGCCCTATACACCGATAAACTCATCTTT.